The 11 T cell receptor beta chains below all came from one sample that was sequenced in a study of blood T cell repertoires in COVID-19. Assay: immunoSEQ multiplex PCR; the TCRdb copy retains only in-frame clones and omits some. Among about 240,000 clones listed, approximately 90% were seen once. Sequencing was done on a sample of peripheral blood. Every receptor here comes from a man aged 60-69 years who had recovered from COVID-19.

The chain couples TRBV30 to TRBJ2-3, with D tentatively TRBD1 (6 bases). V was clipped by 5 bases and J by 0 bases, with 15 bases between them. The CDR3 is 15 amino acids. Germline-derived CDR1 and CDR2 are GTSNPN and SVGIG (reference sequence). CDR3 sequence: CAWDSGTLSTDTQYF. CDR3 coding DNA: TGTGCCTGGGATTCCGGGACACTCAGCACAGATACGCAGTATTTT. Full variable domain (missing parts from reference TRBV30 and TRBJ2-3): SQTIHQWPATLVQPVGSPLSLECTVEGTSNPNLYWYRQAAGRGLQLLFYSVGIGQISSEVPQNLSASRPQDRQFILSSKKLLLSDSGFYLCAWDSGTLSTDTQYFGPGTRLTVL.

This clone occurred a few times. The genes are TRBV5-1 and TRBJ2-1, with unresolved D. The length of the CDR3 is 14 residues. Germline lookup yields CDR1 SGHRS and CDR2 YFSETQ. Trimming removed 0 bases at V and 6 bases at J, with 10 bases between. CDR3 sequence (DNA): TGCGCCAGCAGCTTGGGAGGCAATCTCAATGAGCAGTTCTTC. This translates into CASSLGGNLNEQFF.

This chain uses TRBV3-1 (or the pseudogene TRBV3-2) with TRBJ2-3, with D possibly being TRBD2 (5 bases). The CDR3 runs to 15 residues. Trimming left V 6 bases short and J 0 bases short, with 13 bases between. The germline V gene has CDR1 LGHDT and CDR2 YNNKEL (reference sequence). In DNA, the CDR3 is TGTGCCAGCAGTCGAAGGACTGCTAGCACAGATACGCAGTATTTT. Residues: CASSRRTASTDTQYF.

This clone appeared a single time. V gene TRBV9 combines with J gene TRBJ2-5; 10 bases match TRBD2. V lost 3 bases and J lost 3; bases outside the gene matches: 14. The CDR3 has 18 residues. Germline loops: CDR1 SGDLS, CDR2 YYNGEE. The CDR3 is CASSAQASGGAREETQYF. As DNA, the CDR3 is TGTGCCAGCAGCGCGCAGGCCAGCGGGGGGGCAAGGGAAGAGACCCAGTACTTC.

This clone appeared a single time. The chain links TRBV15 to TRBJ2-1; 9 nucleotides align to TRBD2. The CDR3 runs to 17 residues. Trimming at V came to 0 bases and at J to 15 bases, leaving 18 bases not matched to a gene. CDR1 is LNHNV, CDR2 YYDKDF, per germline (reference sequence). CDR3 protein: CATSRDRLGSGGPGTFF. The CDR3 nucleotides are TGTGCCACCAGCAGAGATCGACTGGGTAGCGGGGGACCCGGTACGTTCTTC.

The rearrangement joins TRBV6-5 to TRBJ1-5, with D possibly being TRBD1 (6 bases). The length of the CDR3 is 13 residues. The V gene lost 6 bases and the J gene lost 7 bases, with 13 bases spanning the gap. CDR1 is MNHEY, CDR2 SVGAGI, per germline. In DNA, the CDR3 is TGTGCCAGCAGCCCAGGGGTTGTGCAGCCCCAGCATTTT. Amino acids: CASSPGVVQPQHF.

This clone was found once. The chain uses TRBV5-1 and TRBJ2-7; D not certain. Deletions cut 0 bases from V and 0 bases from J, with 10 bases between. There are 15 residues in the CDR3. Germline V gene lookup returns CDR1 SGHRS and CDR2 YFSETQ. CDR3 region: CASSLGQFLSYEQYF. The DNA of the CDR3 is TGCGCCAGCAGCTTGGGTCAGTTCCTCTCCTACGAGCAGTACTTC.

V gene TRBV7-8 combines with J gene TRBJ2-4; a possible D gene is TRBD1 (6 bases). Between the trimmed V and J ends, which lost 4 bases and 1 base, there was a span of 11 bases. The CDR3 sequence is 15 residues long. Germline CDR1 is SGHVS and CDR2 is FQNEAQ. CDR3 DNA: TGTGCCAGCAGCTCTTTCAGGGGTGCCAAAAACATTCAGTACTTC. Translation gives CASSSFRGAKNIQYF.

V gene TRBV6-5 combines with J gene TRBJ1-3; 11 positions agree with TRBD1. The CDR3 spans 15 residues. CDR1 is MNHEY, CDR2 SVGAGI, per germline. V shed 6 bases, J shed 3 bases, and the junction held 4 bases outside the gene matches. The DNA of the CDR3 is TGTGCCAGCAGCCTGGACAGGGGGCATGGAAACACCATATATTTT. This sequence encodes CASSLDRGHGNTIYF.

The rearrangement joins TRBV25-1 to TRBJ2-6; possible D gene TRBD2, 5 bases. V lost 7 bases to trimming and J lost 4 bases, with 5 bases between them. There are 12 residues in the CDR3. Germline CDR1 and CDR2: MGHDK and SYGVNS. The CDR3 region is CASTGGANVLTF. Written as DNA, the CDR3 is TGTGCCAGCACGGGAGGGGCCAACGTCCTGACTTTC.

The chain has TRBV10-3 and TRBJ2-5; 8 positions match TRBD1. V trimming: 6 bases; J trimming: 5 bases; junction bases outside the gene matches: 8. Germline assignment: CDR1 ENHRY and CDR2 SYGVKD. This CDR3 spans 14 amino acids. This CDR3 reads CAIRKQGDGETQYF. The DNA for the CDR3 is TGTGCCATCAGAAAACAGGGGGACGGGGAGACCCAGTACTTC.